This is a list of T cell receptor beta chains from one sample in a study of identical twins. TCRdb analysed the 5' RACE reads with MiXCR anew, one entry per CDR3 protein. The table lists around 370,000 distinct CDR3 sequences, 8.5% to 10% of them singletons. Sequencing used naive T cells sorted from blood. The receptors derive from a woman aged 45-65 years in good health. Both conserved end residues are part of each CDR3. D genes are given only for firm matches. Clone size is not always given. Where it is, it says once, few, many or a class for expanded clones.

J: TRBJ2-3; V: TRBV4-1; D: .; size: few; CDR3: CASSQPLDTQYF; DNA: TGCGCCAGCAGCCAACCACTAGACACGCAGTATTTT
J: TRBJ1-1; V: TRBV6-5; D: .; size: few; CDR3: CASIGFTEAFF; DNA: TGTGCCAGCATTGGTTTCACTGAAGCTTTCTTT
J: TRBJ2-4; V: TRBV3-1; D: TRBD2; size: many; CDR3: CASSQVAGVKNIQYF; DNA: TGTGCCAGCAGCCAGGTAGCGGGAGTCAAAAACATTCAGTACTTC
J: TRBJ2-3; V: TRBV5-1; D: TRBD2; size: .; CDR3: CASSSSGGLATQYF; DNA: TGCGCCAGCAGCTCGAGCGGGGGGCTGGCTACGCAGTATTTT
J: TRBJ1-1; V: TRBV6-1; D: .; size: few; CDR3: CASKRGFTGEAFF; DNA: TGTGCCAGCAAGAGGGGATTTACAGGTGAAGCTTTCTTT
J: TRBJ2-1; V: TRBV5-1; D: TRBD2; size: .; CDR3: CASSLGVAGGNNEQFF; DNA: TGCGCCAGCAGCTTGGGGGTAGCGGGAGGGAACAATGAGCAGTTCTTC
J: TRBJ2-4; V: TRBV27; D: TRBD1; size: .; CDR3: CASSAQGALPKNIQYF; DNA: TGTGCCAGCAGTGCTCAGGGGGCTCTTCCCAAAAACATTCAGTACTTC
J: TRBJ2-1; V: TRBV5-1; D: TRBD2; size: few; CDR3: CASSALLAGGNWNEQFF; DNA: TGCGCCAGCAGCGCCCTGCTAGCGGGAGGGAATTGGAATGAGCAGTTCTTC
J: TRBJ2-5; V: TRBV12-3/TRBV12-4; D: .; size: few; CDR3: CASSTTGRRETQYF; DNA: TGTGCCAGCAGTACAACCGGGAGAAGGGAGACCCAGTACTTC
J: TRBJ2-3; V: TRBV12-3/TRBV12-4; D: .; size: .; CDR3: CASSFGIGGATDTQYF; DNA: TGTGCCAGCAGTTTTGGAATTGGCGGGGCCACAGATACGCAGTATTTT
J: TRBJ1-6; V: TRBV27; D: .; size: .; CDR3: CASSSTYNSPLHF; DNA: TGTGCCAGCAGTTCCACTTATAATTCACCCCTCCACTTT
J: TRBJ2-3; V: TRBV7-9; D: TRBD2; size: .; CDR3: CASSSASGHTDTQYF; DNA: TGTGCCAGCAGCTCAGCTAGCGGACACACAGATACGCAGTATTTT
J: TRBJ2-7; V: TRBV29-1; D: .; size: few; CDR3: CSVVKTAFEQYF; DNA: TGCAGCGTTGTGAAGACAGCGTTCGAGCAGTACTTC
J: TRBJ2-7; V: TRBV12-3/TRBV12-4; D: TRBD1; size: .; CDR3: CASSPGTGRVKQYF; DNA: TGTGCCAGCAGCCCCGGGACAGGGAGGGTCAAGCAGTACTTC
J: TRBJ1-1; V: TRBV20-1; D: .; size: .; CDR3: CSAELTGYTEAFF; DNA: TGCAGTGCTGAACTTACAGGGTACACTGAAGCTTTCTTT
J: TRBJ2-1; V: TRBV2; D: .; size: few; CDR3: CARGTGPSHEQFF; DNA: TGTGCCAGGGGGACCGGGCCCTCACATGAGCAGTTCTTC
J: TRBJ2-2; V: TRBV7-8; D: .; size: many; CDR3: CASIKALGTGELFF; DNA: TGTGCCAGCATTAAAGCCCTGGGGACCGGGGAGCTGTTTTTT
J: TRBJ2-5; V: TRBV7-6; D: .; size: few; CDR3: CASSAPRDHPQYF; DNA: TGTGCCAGCAGCGCTCCTCGGGACCACCCCCAGTACTTC
J: TRBJ2-7; V: TRBV4-1; D: .; size: few; CDR3: CASSPYGGGEQYF; DNA: TGCGCCAGCAGCCCCTACGGGGGAGGCGAGCAGTACTTC
J: TRBJ1-2; V: TRBV11-2; D: .; size: .; CDR3: CASSFEFNYGYTF; DNA: TGTGCCAGCAGCTTCGAGTTTAACTATGGCTACACCTTC
J: TRBJ2-5; V: TRBV18; D: .; size: .; CDR3: CASSPMVKETQYF; DNA: TGTGCCAGCTCACCAATGGTGAAGGAGACCCAGTACTTC
J: TRBJ2-2; V: TRBV3-1; D: TRBD2; size: .; CDR3: CASSQGPSGNTGELFF; DNA: TGTGCCAGCAGCCAAGGACCTAGCGGGAACACCGGGGAGCTGTTTTTT
J: TRBJ1-6; V: TRBV20-1; D: TRBD1; size: many; CDR3: CSARDRGQVNNSPLHF; DNA: TGCAGTGCTAGAGATCGGGGACAGGTGAATAATTCACCCCTCCACTTT
J: TRBJ2-3; V: TRBV5-1; D: .; size: .; CDR3: CASSLIGPATSTDTQYF; DNA: TGCGCCAGCAGCTTGATTGGGCCGGCAACTAGCACAGATACGCAGTATTTT
J: TRBJ2-5; V: TRBV27; D: TRBD2; size: many; CDR3: CASSLSAAGGPQTQYF; DNA: TGTGCCAGCAGTTTATCTGCAGCGGGAGGGCCTCAGACCCAGTACTTC
J: TRBJ1-3; V: TRBV12-3/TRBV12-4; D: TRBD1; size: .; CDR3: CASSSQGAAGNTIYF; DNA: TGTGCCAGCAGTTCCCAGGGGGCTGCAGGAAACACCATATATTTT
J: TRBJ2-1; V: TRBV4-2; D: TRBD2; size: many; CDR3: CASSQPDSAIAGGPNEQFF; DNA: TGTGCCAGCAGCCAACCCGATTCCGCCATAGCGGGAGGCCCCAATGAGCAGTTCTTC
J: TRBJ2-5; V: TRBV5-1; D: .; size: few; CDR3: CASSLEWTGQETQYF; DNA: TGCGCCAGCAGCTTGGAGTGGACCGGTCAAGAGACCCAGTACTTC
J: TRBJ2-6; V: TRBV20-1; D: .; size: .; CDR3: CSALDSGANVLTF; DNA: TGCAGTGCCCTAGACTCTGGGGCCAACGTCCTGACTTTC
J: TRBJ2-2; V: TRBV7-7; D: TRBD2; size: .; CDR3: CASSPTSGKGGELFF; DNA: TGTGCTAGCAGCCCAACTAGCGGGAAAGGCGGGGAGCTGTTTTTT
J: TRBJ2-3; V: TRBV6-5; D: TRBD1; size: few; CDR3: CASTLGQAGDTQYF; DNA: TGTGCCAGCACCCTCGGACAGGCTGGAGATACGCAGTATTTT
J: TRBJ1-2; V: TRBV7-2; D: .; size: many; CDR3: CASSFEGKGYTF; DNA: TGTGCCAGCAGCTTTGAAGGGAAAGGCTACACCTTC
J: TRBJ2-5; V: TRBV12-3/TRBV12-4; D: TRBD2; size: many; CDR3: CASSFRGRAVETQYF; DNA: TGTGCCAGCAGTTTTAGAGGGAGGGCCGTTGAGACCCAGTACTTC
J: TRBJ2-5; V: TRBV12-3/TRBV12-4; D: .; size: few; CDR3: CASSVRTSETQYF; DNA: TGTGCCAGCAGTGTCAGGACCTCGGAGACCCAGTACTTC
J: TRBJ2-1; V: TRBV12-3/TRBV12-4; D: .; size: .; CDR3: CASSLKANLDNEQFF; DNA: TGTGCCAGCAGTTTAAAGGCCAACCTTGATAATGAGCAGTTCTTC
J: TRBJ1-5; V: TRBV7-8; D: .; size: .; CDR3: CASSLGGRLYQPQHF; DNA: TGTGCCAGCAGCTTAGGAGGACGGTTATATCAGCCCCAGCATTTT
J: TRBJ2-2; V: TRBV10-2; D: TRBD2; size: .; CDR3: CASSEWVQRGYTGELFF; DNA: TGCGCCAGCAGTGAGTGGGTCCAGCGGGGCTACACCGGGGAGCTGTTTTTT
J: TRBJ1-1; V: TRBV3-1; D: .; size: .; CDR3: CASSPRRANTEAFF; DNA: TGTGCCAGCAGCCCTCGACGGGCGAACACTGAAGCTTTCTTT
J: TRBJ2-4; V: TRBV4-1; D: .; size: .; CDR3: CASSPSPTKNIQYF; DNA: TGCGCCAGCAGCCCTAGCCCGACCAAAAACATTCAGTACTTC
J: TRBJ2-2; V: TRBV2; D: TRBD2; size: .; CDR3: CASSGLAGGPDTGELFF; DNA: TGTGCCAGCAGTGGACTAGCGGGAGGGCCGGACACCGGGGAGCTGTTTTTT
J: TRBJ2-3; V: TRBV29-1; D: TRBD1; size: .; CDR3: CSVEVTGGGTDTQYF; DNA: TGCAGCGTTGAAGTGACAGGGGGGGGCACAGATACGCAGTATTTT
J: TRBJ2-1; V: TRBV2; D: .; size: .; CDR3: CASSSTTYPKPNEQFF; DNA: TGTGCCAGCAGTTCCACTACTTATCCTAAACCCAATGAGCAGTTCTTC
J: TRBJ2-6; V: TRBV4-1; D: TRBD2; size: few; CDR3: CASSPEGLAGGYGANVLTF; DNA: TGCGCCAGCAGCCCCGAGGGACTAGCGGGAGGGTACGGGGCCAACGTCCTGACTTTC
J: TRBJ2-5; V: TRBV5-1; D: .; size: few; CDR3: CASSPPGIGKQETQYF; DNA: TGCGCCAGCAGCCCCCCTGGGATCGGGAAACAAGAGACCCAGTACTTC
J: TRBJ2-1; V: TRBV20-1; D: TRBD2; size: many; CDR3: CSASRASGRNEQFF; DNA: TGCAGTGCTAGTAGGGCTAGCGGGAGAAATGAGCAGTTCTTC
J: TRBJ1-2; V: TRBV5-6; D: .; size: .; CDR3: CASSFEGVSYGYTF; DNA: TGTGCCAGCAGCTTCGAGGGGGTGTCATATGGCTACACCTTC